This T cell receptor (beta chain) derives from a study of OX40 agonist ivuxolimab in advanced cancers. Repertoires were generated with immunoSEQ multiplex PCR, while TCRdb's copy carries only in-frame clones and drops some. The table includes around 42,000 clones, 70% to 90% detected once. Germline V lookup: CDR1 MDHEN, CDR2 SYDVKM. V was pared by 3 bases and J by 4 bases, with 9 bases between. This CDR3 is 13 amino acids long. This specimen consisted of CD4+ or CD8+ T cells sorted from blood, obtained in a trial of the OX40 agonist ivuxolimab. This clonotype was sampled from an adult with an advanced solid tumor such as melanoma, head and neck, liver or kidney cancer. V and J are TRBV28 and TRBJ1-2; D ambiguous. CDR3 in DNA: TGTGCCAGCAGTTTGTTAAAGAGCTATGGCTACACCTTC. Translation gives CASSLLKSYGYTF.